Each of the 19 T cell receptor beta chains below was sequenced from the same sample in a study of Graves' ophthalmopathy and Graves' hyperthyroidism. The sequenced template was RNA, covering the TCR beta CDR3 region. Second-round multiplex PCR came after a first-round RT-PCR that employed HTBI primers. MiXCR, run by TCRdb on the multiplex PCR reads, gives a single entry per CDR3 protein. The sample lists some 370,000 distinct CDR3 sequences, about a sixth occurring once. Sequencing used peripheral blood. Every receptor here comes from an adult woman with stable Graves' hyperthyroidism.

This clonotype was seen more than once but under ten times. The chain carries TRBV15 and TRBJ2-1; TRBD2 matches at 9 bases. The CDR3 consists of 19 residues. Germline V gene lookup returns CDR1 LNHNV and CDR2 YYDKDF (reference sequence). Trimming at V came to 0 bases and at J to 5 bases, leaving 14 bases not matched to a gene. The CDR3 sequence is CATSRDRAVSGRRDNEQFF. The CDR3 DNA is TGTGCCACCAGCAGAGATCGGGCCGTGAGCGGGAGGAGGGACAATGAGCAGTTCTTC.

This clonotype showed up many times. The J gene is TRBJ2-7, the V gene TRBV4-1; TRBD2 agrees at 10 bases. V was clipped by 2 bases and J by 3 bases; unmatched bases: 10. The CDR3 loop spans 17 amino acids. Germline V gene data show CDR1 as MGHRA and CDR2 as YSYEKL. CDR3 sequence reads: CASSQMTSLAGVYEQYF. CDR3 bases: TGCGCCAGCAGCCAAATGACGAGTCTAGCGGGAGTCTACGAGCAGTACTTC.

This clonotype has at least ten counts. The chain joins TRBV28 to TRBJ2-7; possibly TRBD2 for D (6 bases). V lost 3 bases to trimming and J lost 2 bases, with 14 bases between them. The CDR3 length is 15 residues. Germline loops: CDR1 MDHEN, CDR2 SYDVKM. The DNA for the CDR3 is TGTGCCAGCAGTTTGAAGCGGGTGGGGGCCTACGAGCAGTACTTC. Translating it yields CASSLKRVGAYEQYF.

The CDR3 protein is CASSYLLTENTEAFF. The CDR3 nucleotides are TGTGCCAGCAGTTACCTATTGACAGAGAACACTGAAGCTTTCTTT. The chain combines TRBV12-3 or TRBV12-4 with TRBJ1-1, with TRBD1 as a possible D gene (5 bases). Trimming pared 4 bases from V and 1 base from J, leaving 13 bases between. The CDR3 has 15 amino acids.

This clonotype was observed at least ten times. The rearrangement links TRBV7-9 to TRBJ2-7; a possible D gene is TRBD1 (5 bases). With 5 bases removed from V and 3 bases from J, the gap between germline ends came to 14 bases. CDR1 and CDR2 (germline): SEHNR, FQNEAQ (reference sequence). The CDR3 has 14 residues. The CDR3 here is CASSRTDSLYEQYF. DNA for the CDR3: TGTGCCAGCAGCCGTACTGACAGTCTCTACGAGCAGTACTTC.

The rearrangement uses TRBV6-1 and TRBJ2-7, with D possibly matching TRBD2 (6 bases). V lost 6 bases and J 0 bases, leaving 15 bases between the germline ends. There are 15 residues in the CDR3. Germline values: CDR1 MNHNS, CDR2 SASEGT. The CDR3, as DNA: TGTGCCAGCAGAGAAAGGGACTTTAGCTCCTACGAGCAGTACTTC. Its translation: CASRERDFSSYEQYF.

This clonotype came up many times. The V and J genes are TRBV4-1 and TRBJ1-1; 8 positions agree with TRBD1. V lost 4 bases, J lost 4 bases, and 5 bases stayed unmatched. CDR3 size: 14 residues. Germline loops: CDR1 MGHRA, CDR2 YSYEKL. This CDR3 is CASSPPTGGTEAFF. For the CDR3, the DNA is TGCGCCAGCAGCCCACCTACAGGGGGCACTGAAGCTTTCTTT.

This clonotype was observed at least ten times. V gene TRBV12-3 or TRBV12-4 combines with J gene TRBJ1-5; D possibly corresponds to TRBD1 (6 bases). Trimming stripped 1 base from V and 6 bases from J, with 13 bases between. CDR3 size: 15 residues. The CDR3 reads CASSLDNGRGQPQHF. CDR3 sequence (DNA): TGTGCCAGCAGTTTAGATAATGGCAGGGGTCAGCCCCAGCATTTT.

The rearrangement uses TRBV12-3 or TRBV12-4 and TRBJ1-5; 7 bases are a match to TRBD1. The CDR3 consists of 15 residues. With 8 bases clipped from V and 4 bases from J, the junction kept 11 bases outside the gene matches. CDR3 nucleotides: TGTGCCAGCTGTCAAACTCAGGGGGTGAATCAGCCCCAGCATTTT. This encodes CASCQTQGVNQPQHF.

This chain links TRBV7-8 with TRBJ2-3; TRBD1 aligns across 9 bases. CDR1 and CDR2 from the germline V gene are SGHVS and FQNEAQ. V was pared by 4 bases and J by 10 bases, with 9 bases of the junction left unmatched. This CDR3 comprises 14 residues. The chain's CDR3 is CASSYAPGQGSQYF. The CDR3 DNA follows: TGTGCCAGCAGCTACGCCCCGGGACAGGGTTCGCAGTATTTT.

This clonotype was observed a few times. The chain has TRBV5-1 and TRBJ2-2; D is ambiguous. V lost 1 base, J lost 8 bases, and 12 bases lay in between. The CDR3 has 14 residues. The germline gives CDR1 SGHRS, CDR2 YFSETQ. The CDR3 DNA is TGCGCCAGCAGCTTGCGCCCGCCGTCTGGGGAGCTGTTTTTT. Amino acids: CASSLRPPSGELFF.

The table lists this clonotype with many counts. The CDR3 is CATSRTGGYEQYF. DNA of the CDR3: TGTGCCACCAGCAGGACAGGGGGCTACGAGCAGTACTTC. The J gene is TRBJ2-7, the V gene TRBV15, with TRBD1 matching 9 bases. CDR1 LNHNV and CDR2 YYDKDF come from the germline V gene (reference sequence). Trimming at V came to 3 bases and at J to 3 bases, leaving 0 bases not matched to a gene. The length of the CDR3 is 13 residues.

This clonotype has a count of ten or more. The genes are TRBV13 and TRBJ2-7; the D gene is possibly TRBD1 (6 bases). V shed 5 bases and J shed 6 bases, with 23 bases lying between them. The V gene's germline CDR1 is PRHDT and CDR2 FYEKMQ (reference sequence). CDR3 size: 16 residues. The CDR3 here is CASSGDVPGQGIEQYF. The CDR3 DNA reads as TGTGCCAGCAGCGGTGACGTGCCTGGGCAGGGGATCGAGCAGTACTTC.

This clonotype was recorded a few times. The V call is TRBV11-2, the J call TRBJ1-1; D uncertain. This CDR3 has 14 residues. V was shortened by 5 bases and J by 4 bases, with 14 bases between the two germline ends. Per germline, CDR1 SGHAT and CDR2 FQNNGV. CDR3 region: CASSQTPTSTEAFF. Written as DNA, the CDR3 is TGTGCCAGCAGCCAAACCCCTACGAGCACTGAAGCTTTCTTT.

In this sample, this clonotype turned up once. The CDR3 reads CASSQFSLGYTPTYEQYF. The CDR3 DNA reads as TGCGCCAGCAGCCAATTTAGTCTGGGCTATACTCCAACCTACGAGCAGTACTTC. This rearrangement joins TRBV4-1 to TRBJ2-7, with D uncertain. CDR1 and CDR2 (germline): MGHRA, YSYEKL. With 2 bases removed from V and 2 bases from J, the gap between germline ends came to 22 bases. The CDR3 consists of 18 residues.

This clonotype was detected only a few times. The V and J genes are TRBV4-1 and TRBJ1-2; TRBD1 might be the D (6 bases). Germline values: CDR1 MGHRA, CDR2 YSYEKL. Trimming cost V 1 base and J 4 bases, with 13 bases left between them. The CDR3 has 15 residues. This CDR3 reads CASSQGEGGPYGYTF. The CDR3 coding sequence is TGCGCCAGCAGCCAAGGGGAAGGGGGTCCCTATGGCTACACCTTC.

There are many counts of this clonotype. The V call is TRBV29-1, the J call TRBJ2-7, with 11 bases identical to TRBD1. Germline V lookup: CDR1 SQVTM, CDR2 ANQGSEA. The CDR3 sequence is 13 residues long. Trimming took 6 bases from V and 4 from J; bases not matched to a gene: 5. The CDR3 spells CSVDRGRAYEQYF. CDR3 bases: TGCAGCGTGGACAGGGGGCGCGCATACGAGCAGTACTTC.

V and J are TRBV12-3 or TRBV12-4 and TRBJ2-7; 8 bases are a match to TRBD2. V shed 5 bases, J shed 6 bases, and the junction held 9 bases outside the gene matches. The CDR3 is 14 residues long. The CDR3 coding sequence is TGTGCCAGCAGTGCCCCGGGAGGGGGGGCCGAGCAGTACTTC. Encoded protein: CASSAPGGGAEQYF.

This clonotype was recorded at least ten times. V and J are TRBV20-1 and TRBJ2-5; 7 bases fit TRBD1. CDR1 is DFQATT and CDR2 is SNEGSKA in the germline V gene (reference sequence). V lost 5 bases, J lost 5 bases, and 8 bases stayed unmatched. This CDR3 region has 13 residues. CDR3 sequence: CSAPDRVVETQYF. The CDR3 bases are TGCAGTGCTCCCGACAGGGTGGTCGAGACCCAGTACTTC.